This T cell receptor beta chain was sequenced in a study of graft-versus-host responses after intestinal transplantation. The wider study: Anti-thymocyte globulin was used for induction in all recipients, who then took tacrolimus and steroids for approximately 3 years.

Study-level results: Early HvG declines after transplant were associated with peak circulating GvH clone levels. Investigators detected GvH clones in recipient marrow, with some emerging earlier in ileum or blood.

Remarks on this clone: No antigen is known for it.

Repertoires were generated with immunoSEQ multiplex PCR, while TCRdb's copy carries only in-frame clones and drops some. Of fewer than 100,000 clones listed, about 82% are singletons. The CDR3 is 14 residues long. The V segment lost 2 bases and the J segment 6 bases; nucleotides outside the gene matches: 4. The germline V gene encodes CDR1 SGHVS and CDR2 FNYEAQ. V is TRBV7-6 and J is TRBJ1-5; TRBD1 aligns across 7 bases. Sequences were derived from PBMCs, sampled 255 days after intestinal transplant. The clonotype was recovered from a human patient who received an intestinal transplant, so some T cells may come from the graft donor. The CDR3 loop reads CASSLQGVGQPQHF. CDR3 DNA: TGTGCCAGCAGCTTACAGGGGGTCGGTCAGCCCCAGCATTTT.